The 30 T cell receptor beta chains below come from one sample, sequenced in a study of cytotoxic CD8 clonotypes in ibrutinib-treated CLL. Generated by immunoSEQ multiplex PCR, the TCRdb table keeps only in-frame clones and is missing some. The table lists approximately 160,000 clones, about 88% of them singletons. The sequenced sample was PBMCs, obtained at disease progression, from a patient treated with ibrutinib. The source is a human donor with chronic lymphocytic leukemia.

V gene TRBV11-2 combines with J gene TRBJ2-2; tentative D call: TRBD1 (6 bases). Trimming took off 2 bases at V and 5 bases at J, with 21 bases between the two ends. This CDR3 contains 18 residues. The germline V gene encodes CDR1 SGHAT and CDR2 FQNNGV. The CDR3 coding sequence is TGTGCCAGCAGCTTATCTTTCGGCAGGGGAGTATGGACCGGGGAGCTGTTTTTT. This translates into CASSLSFGRGVWTGELFF.

The chain links TRBV13 to TRBJ1-3; the D gene is possibly TRBD1 (5 bases). The CDR3 loop spans 16 amino acids. The germline V gene encodes CDR1 PRHDT and CDR2 FYEKMQ (reference sequence). The germline V and J ends were trimmed by 5 bases and 4 bases, with 18 bases remaining between them. The CDR3 DNA reads TGTGCCAGCAGCGGCCAATCGGGACGCTTAGGAAACACCATATATTTT. It is translated as CASSGQSGRLGNTIYF.

V gene TRBV14 combines with J gene TRBJ1-4; no clear D gene. The CDR3 is made up of 14 amino acids. V lost 1 base and J 8 bases, leaving 11 bases between the germline ends. Per germline, CDR1 SGHDN and CDR2 FVKESK. The CDR3, as DNA: TGTGCCAGCAGCCAAGGGGGAATTCGCGAAAAACTGTTTTTT. Protein sequence: CASSQGGIREKLFF.

The V call is TRBV28, the J call TRBJ1-1; 8 bases line up with TRBD1. This CDR3 comprises 17 residues. Germline V lookup: CDR1 MDHEN, CDR2 SYDVKM. Trimming cost V 6 bases and J 5 bases; bases outside gene matches: 17. The CDR3 region is CASSHLISGGDGTEAFF. DNA for the CDR3: TGTGCCAGCAGCCACCTCATCTCAGGGGGCGACGGGACTGAAGCTTTCTTT.

The genes are TRBV29-1 and TRBJ2-5; 7 nucleotides line up with TRBD2. Germline values: CDR1 SQVTM, CDR2 ANQGSEA. The CDR3 spans 12 residues. J was trimmed by 2 bases and V by 4 bases; bases with no gene match: 1. CDR3 coding DNA: TGCAGCGTTGGGGGGGGGCAAGAGACCCAGTACTTC. Translated: CSVGGGQETQYF.

The genes are TRBV6-5 and TRBJ1-1; possibly TRBD1 for D (5 bases). Germline values: CDR1 MNHEY, CDR2 SVGAGI. The CDR3 has 11 residues. The V end was cut by 5 bases, the J end by 8 bases, with 9 bases between. CDR3 region: CASSGTAEAFF. As DNA, the CDR3 is TGTGCCAGCAGTGGGACTGCCGAAGCTTTCTTT.

The genes are TRBV27 and TRBJ1-4; D not resolved. Deletions cut 6 bases from V and 1 base from J, with 12 bases between. This CDR3 contains 15 residues. Germline lookup yields CDR1 MNHEY and CDR2 SMNVEV (reference sequence). CDR3 nucleotide sequence: TGTGCCAGCAGCTCGAAGCGGGGAACTAATGAAAAACTGTTTTTT. It translates to CASSSKRGTNEKLFF.

The V and J genes are TRBV29-1 and TRBJ2-7; D perhaps matches TRBD2 (7 bases). Per the germline V gene, CDR1 is SQVTM and CDR2 is ANQGSEA. The V gene lost 0 bases and the J gene lost 1 base, with 13 bases spanning the gap. The CDR3 loop spans 15 amino acids. This CDR3 is CSVEDPGGFSYEQYF. The CDR3, as DNA: TGCAGCGTTGAAGATCCGGGGGGCTTTTCCTACGAGCAGTACTTC.

V is TRBV27 and J is TRBJ2-5; D is unresolved. V lost 7 bases, J lost 4 bases, and 22 bases lay in between. CDR1 is MNHEY and CDR2 is SMNVEV in the germline V gene (reference sequence). This CDR3 has 16 residues. The CDR3 DNA reads TGTGCCAGCAAGTCGATAAGCTCAGTCCCTATAGAGACCCAGTACTTC. Translating gives CASKSISSVPIETQYF.

This clone was detected once. The chain combines TRBV11-2 with TRBJ2-2; 15 bases map to TRBD2. The CDR3 runs 16 residues. Germline values: CDR1 SGHAT, CDR2 FQNNGV. V shed 5 bases and J 7 bases; nucleotides not matched to a gene: 5. The CDR3 region is CASSRTGLAGGGELFF. CDR3 in DNA: TGTGCCAGCAGCCGAACGGGACTAGCGGGAGGCGGGGAGCTGTTTTTT.

The CDR3 protein is CASSSPGLGETQYF. The CDR3 DNA reads TGCGCCAGCAGTTCGCCAGGGTTGGGAGAGACCCAGTACTTC. The V gene is TRBV5-1, the J gene TRBJ2-5; TRBD1 is a possible D gene (5 bases). The CDR3 consists of 14 residues. Germline V CDR1 and CDR2: SGHRS, YFSETQ. The V gene lost 5 bases and the J gene lost 4 bases, with 15 bases spanning the gap.

The chain recombines TRBV19 with TRBJ2-7; either TRBD1 or TRBD2 may supply D (5 bases each). The CDR3 covers 15 residues. Germline V gene lookup returns CDR1 LNHDA and CDR2 SQIVND (reference sequence). V shed 2 bases and J shed 5 bases, with 16 bases lying between them. The CDR3 here is CASSITASGRHEQYF. The CDR3 coding sequence is TGTGCCAGTAGTATAACAGCGTCAGGGAGACACGAGCAGTACTTC.

The chain joins TRBV7-8 to TRBJ2-5, with a tentative D call TRBD1 (7 bases). This CDR3 contains 13 residues. The germline V gene has CDR1 SGHVS and CDR2 FQNEAQ. Trimming left V 5 bases short and J 6 bases short, with 13 bases between. The CDR3 DNA reads as TGTGCCAGCAGCACGCGGGACAGAAAGACCCAGTACTTC. It is translated as CASSTRDRKTQYF.

J is TRBJ1-4 and V is TRBV11-2; D gene uncertain. Germline loops: CDR1 SGHAT, CDR2 FQNNGV. This CDR3 contains 16 residues. Trimming took off 4 bases at V and 4 bases at J, with 16 bases between the two ends. This chain's CDR3 is CASSSGPDLGNEKLFF. The DNA for the CDR3 is TGTGCCAGCAGCTCCGGGCCGGACCTGGGTAATGAAAAACTGTTTTTT.

The chain joins TRBV19 to TRBJ2-7; perhaps D is TRBD1 or TRBD2 (5 bases each). The CDR3 consists of 13 residues. V was cut by 6 bases and J by 2 bases, with 11 bases left in between. Germline lookup yields CDR1 LNHDA and CDR2 SQIVND (reference sequence). DNA for the CDR3: TGTGCCAGTAGCCCCGGGACGACCTACGAGCAGTACTTC. Translated, it gives CASSPGTTYEQYF.

The chain carries TRBV7-8 and TRBJ2-7; 10 positions agree with TRBD1. CDR1 SGHVS and CDR2 FQNEAQ come from the germline V gene. The CDR3 runs to 16 residues. J gave up 2 bases and V 4 bases, and 8 bases lay outside the gene matches. The CDR3, as DNA: TGTGCCAGCAGCTCCGGGGGACAGGGGTCGACCTACGAGCAGTACTTC. This encodes CASSSGGQGSTYEQYF.

This sequence joins TRBV5-1 and TRBJ2-7, with a weak D call TRBD2 (6 bases). Trimming removed 3 bases at V and 0 bases at J, with 16 bases between. The CDR3 consists of 16 residues. CDR1 is SGHRS, CDR2 YFSETQ, per germline. CDR3 sequence reads: CASSSSRGRSSYEQYF. The CDR3 DNA reads TGCGCCAGCAGCTCCTCCCGGGGGAGAAGCTCCTACGAGCAGTACTTC.

This rearrangement joins TRBV12-5 to TRBJ1-5; D is unresolved. V lost 4 bases to trimming and J lost 0 bases, with 7 bases between them. CDR1 LGHNT and CDR2 FRNRAP come from the germline V gene. CDR3 length equals 14 residues. The CDR3 DNA reads as TGTGCTAGTGGTTGGGCAGGTAGCAATCAGCCCCAGCATTTT. Its protein product is CASGWAGSNQPQHF. Full variable domain (outside the CDR3, taken from reference TRBV12-5 and TRBJ1-5): DARVTQTPRHKVTEMGQEVTMRCQPILGHNTVFWYRQTMMQGLELLAYFRNRAPLDDSGMPKDRFSAEMPDATLATLKIQPSEPRDSAVYFCASGWAGSNQPQHFGDGTRLSIL.

The rearrangement uses TRBV5-1 and TRBJ2-7, with a weak D call TRBD1 (5 bases). Trimming cost V 1 base and J 2 bases, with 13 bases left between them. Germline CDR1 is SGHRS and CDR2 is YFSETQ. This CDR3 is built from 15 residues. The CDR3 DNA reads as TGCGCCAGCAGCTTGATGGGGCCGCCGGCCTACGAGCAGTACTTC. Amino acid sequence: CASSLMGPPAYEQYF.

The chain employs TRBV10-2 and TRBJ1-1, with 9 bases lining up with TRBD1. The length of the CDR3 is 16 residues. Germline CDR1 and CDR2: WSHSY and SAAADI. V shed 4 bases and J 4 bases; nucleotides not matched to a gene: 10. CDR3 in DNA: TGCGCCAGCAGTGCCCGGGACAGGGTATTAGGCACTGAAGCTTTCTTT. This codes for CASSARDRVLGTEAFF.

The chain recombines TRBV5-1 with TRBJ2-7, with D uncertain. The germline V and J ends were trimmed by 2 bases and 2 bases, with 14 bases remaining between them. Germline-derived CDR1 and CDR2 are SGHRS and YFSETQ. The CDR3 totals 15 residues. DNA of the CDR3: TGCGCCAGCAGCTTAGGACCCGGGCAGACCTACGAGCAGTACTTC. Amino acid sequence: CASSLGPGQTYEQYF.

The chain carries TRBV18 and TRBJ1-4, with D hard to call. V dropped 4 bases and J dropped 8 bases, with 11 bases sitting between them. CDR3 length equals 13 residues. The germline gives CDR1 KGHSH, CDR2 LQKENI. The CDR3 nucleotides are TGTGCCAGCTCACGGTCCGGAGGAGAAAAACTGTTTTTT. Translated, it gives CASSRSGGEKLFF.

The CDR3 loop reads CASSPRTSGSTETQYF. Written as DNA, the CDR3 is TGTGCCAGCAGCCCGAGGACTAGCGGGAGTACAGAGACCCAGTACTTC. The chain is built from TRBV9 and TRBJ2-5; 13 bases are a match to TRBD2. The V gene's germline CDR1 is SGDLS and CDR2 YYNGEE. Trimming at V came to 4 bases and at J to 4 bases, leaving 7 bases not matched to a gene. This CDR3 is built from 16 residues.

The chain links TRBV7-9 to TRBJ2-1, with no clear D. This CDR3 spans 12 amino acids. V was pared by 0 bases and J by 5 bases, with 2 bases between. Germline CDR1 and CDR2: SEHNR and FQNEAQ (reference sequence). CDR3 in DNA: TGTGCCAGCAGCTTAGCGGACAATGAGCAGTTCTTC. It is translated as CASSLADNEQFF. The entire variable domain, with the rest obtained from reference TRBV7-9 and TRBJ2-1, is as follows: DTGVSQNPRHKITKRGQNVTFRCDPISEHNRLYWYRQTLGQGPEFLTYFQNEAQLEKSRLLSDRFSAERPKGSFSTLEIQRTEQGDSAMYLCASSLADNEQFFGPGTRLTVL.

The rearrangement uses TRBV7-3 and TRBJ2-1; TRBD2 aligns across 8 bases. The CDR3 has 14 residues. CDR1 and CDR2 (germline): SGHTA, FQGTGA. Losses at the gene ends were 6 bases for V and 7 bases for J; bases not matched to a gene: 8. The CDR3 spells CASSQAGLENEQFF. CDR3 sequence (DNA): TGTGCCAGCAGTCAAGCGGGACTAGAGAATGAGCAGTTCTTC. The full variable domain, rest sourced from reference TRBV7-3 and TRBJ2-1, is GAGVSQTPSNKVTEKGKYVELRCDPISGHTALYWYRQSLGQGPEFLIYFQGTGAADDSGLPNDRFFAVRPEGSVSTLKIQRTERGDSAVYLCASSQAGLENEQFFGPGTRLTVL.

This chain links TRBV5-1 with TRBJ2-3; 10 bases agree with TRBD2. The V gene's germline CDR1 is SGHRS and CDR2 YFSETQ. CDR3 length equals 14 residues. Trimming cost V 10 bases and J 4 bases; bases outside gene matches: 9. The CDR3 is CACGSGRASDTQYF. The CDR3, as DNA: TGCGCCTGTGGGAGCGGGAGGGCCTCAGATACGCAGTATTTT.

The chain is built from TRBV5-4 and TRBJ1-2, with 7 bases aligning to TRBD1. Looked up from germline, CDR1 is SGHNT and CDR2 is YYREEE (reference sequence). The V segment lost 1 base and the J segment 6 bases; nucleotides outside the gene matches: 12. This CDR3 contains 16 residues. This CDR3 reads CASSLLAGGLKNGYTF. The CDR3 DNA reads as TGTGCCAGCAGCTTGTTGGCAGGGGGATTAAAAAATGGCTACACCTTC.

This chain connects TRBV28 to TRBJ1-5, with D hard to call. The V gene's germline CDR1 is MDHEN and CDR2 SYDVKM. The CDR3 extends over 11 amino acids. V was pared by 6 bases and J by 2 bases, with 2 bases between. Here the CDR3 DNA reads TGTGCCAGCAGGGGCAATCAGCCCCAGCATTTT. Protein product: CASRGNQPQHF.

The chain carries TRBV7-6 and TRBJ2-7; a weak D match, TRBD2 (6 bases). V was clipped by 1 base and J by 2 bases, with 9 bases between them. Per germline, CDR1 SGHVS and CDR2 FNYEAQ. The CDR3 sequence is 14 residues long. Here the CDR3 reads CASSLGRDPYEQYF. In DNA, the CDR3 is TGTGCCAGCAGCTTAGGGCGGGACCCCTACGAGCAGTACTTC.

DNA of the CDR3: TGTGCCAGCAGTCCTGGACAGCGTATGTTCGATGAGCAGTTCTTC. It yields the protein CASSPGQRMFDEQFF. The chain employs TRBV28 and TRBJ2-1; D is possibly TRBD1 (6 bases). Trimming left V 5 bases short and J 8 bases short, with 19 bases between. Germline CDR1 MDHEN, CDR2 SYDVKM. The CDR3 runs to 15 residues.